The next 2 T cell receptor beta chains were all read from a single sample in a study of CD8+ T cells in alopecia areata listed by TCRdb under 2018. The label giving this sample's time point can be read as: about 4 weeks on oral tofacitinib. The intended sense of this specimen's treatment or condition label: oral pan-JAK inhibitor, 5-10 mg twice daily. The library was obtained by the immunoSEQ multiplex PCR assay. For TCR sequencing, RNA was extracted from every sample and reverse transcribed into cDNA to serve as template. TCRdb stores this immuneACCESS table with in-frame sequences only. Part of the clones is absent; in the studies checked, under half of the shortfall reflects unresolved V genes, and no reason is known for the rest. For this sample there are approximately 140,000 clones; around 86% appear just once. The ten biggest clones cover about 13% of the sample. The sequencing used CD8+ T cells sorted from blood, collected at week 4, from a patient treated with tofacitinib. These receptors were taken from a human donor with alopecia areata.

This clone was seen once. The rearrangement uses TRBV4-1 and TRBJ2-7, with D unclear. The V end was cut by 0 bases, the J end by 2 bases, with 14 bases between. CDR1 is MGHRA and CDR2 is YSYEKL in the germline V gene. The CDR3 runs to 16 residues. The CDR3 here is CASSQDGLAGTYEQYF. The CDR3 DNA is TGCGCCAGCAGCCAAGATGGGCTGGCTGGGACCTACGAGCAGTACTTC.

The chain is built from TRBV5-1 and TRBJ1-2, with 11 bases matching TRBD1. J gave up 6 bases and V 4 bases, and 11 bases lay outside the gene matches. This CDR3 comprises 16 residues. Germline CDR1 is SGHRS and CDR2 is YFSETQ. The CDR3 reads CASSQGQGAGVDGYTF. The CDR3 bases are TGCGCCAGCAGCCAAGGACAGGGGGCGGGCGTTGATGGCTACACCTTC.